This TCR beta chain was identified during a study of blood T cell repertoires in COVID-19 (dated by TCRdb to about 2020). Context from the whole study: Samples covering the acute and convalescent phases of COVID-19 were provided by collaborators in the United States, Italy and Spain. Samples were obtained from the ongoing ImmuneRACE study (first 160 participants) and from about 1,300 subjects provided by 6 global collaborators. Nearly every sample came with metadata listing a de-identified subject ID, COVID-19 status, age in years and sex. Where HLA class I and class II types were available, the types were taken from metadata supplied by the sample provider, not from assay-based typing. A freely available public database, intended as a resource for researchers studying the immune response to SARS-CoV-2, is where the repertoires were released. Deeply sampled blood TCRbeta repertoires from subjects exposed to, actively infected with, or recovered from COVID-19 were included in the dataset. The prospective study material was composed of cDNA or gDNA derived from T cells, B-cell-depleted T cells, or PBMCs. Overall study results and their limits: Clinical and demographic metadata were provided uncurated, with the amount varying by source and participant.

From a lookup of the germline V gene (reference sequence), CDR1 and CDR2 are SGHKS and YYEKEE. V gives up 2 bases and J gives up 6 bases, and the segment between their germline ends measures 15 bases. Inclusive of the bounding cysteine and phenylalanine, the CDR3 is 15 residues long. Of all the DNA, just the CDR3 is kept, 45 bases in frame from base 1. The immunoSEQ Assay, a bias-controlled multiplex PCR, was used to amplify TCRbeta CDR3 regions from genomic DNA. The original pipeline was this. The number of nucleated cells in each sample was estimated by amplification of reference gene primers within the assay. Sequence reads were collapsed and filtered to measure the absolute abundance of every unique TCRbeta CDR3 rearrangement. For each sample, productive Simpson clonality was calculated as the square root of Simpson's diversity index over productive rearrangements. TCRdb's version of the immuneACCESS table is confined to in-frame rearrangements and falls short of the full clone set. An unresolved V gene accounts for under half of the shortfall where checked; the remainder is of unknown origin. D and trimming were read from the DNA, whereas the V and J calls and clone size are those reported in that table. The sample has approximately 190,000 clones on record, about 83% of them singletons. 4.5% to 5.5% of the sample is in the top ten clones.

Each collaborating institution followed its own protocols to collect whole blood in K2EDTA tubes. For TCRbeta analysis, collaborator samples were shipped as frozen whole blood, as isolated PBMCs, or as DNA extracted from either sample type. As for this clone: Its antigen specificity is not known. It has no much larger one-base neighbor in the sample; base qualities were not kept.

The sequence came from a woman aged 70-85 years with active or convalescent COVID-19. The specimen was peripheral blood. Here the chain combines TRBV5-5 and TRBJ2-1; TRBD2 is perhaps the D gene, given 5 matching bases. The DNA reads as follows: TGTGCCAGCAGCTTCTACCATACTAGACCCAATGAGCAGTTCTTC. Its translation reads: CASSFYHTRPNEQFF.